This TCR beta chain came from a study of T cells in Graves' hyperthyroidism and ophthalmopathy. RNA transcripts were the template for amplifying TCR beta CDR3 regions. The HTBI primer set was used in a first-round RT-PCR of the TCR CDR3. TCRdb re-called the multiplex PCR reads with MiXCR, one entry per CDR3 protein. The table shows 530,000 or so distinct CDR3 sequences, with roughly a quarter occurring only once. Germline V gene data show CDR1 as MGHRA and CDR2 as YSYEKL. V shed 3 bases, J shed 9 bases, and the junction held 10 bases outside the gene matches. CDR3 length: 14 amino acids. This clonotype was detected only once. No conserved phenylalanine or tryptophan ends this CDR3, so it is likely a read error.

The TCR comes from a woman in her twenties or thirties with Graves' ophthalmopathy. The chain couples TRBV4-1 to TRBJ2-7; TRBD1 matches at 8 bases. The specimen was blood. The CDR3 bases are TGCGCCAGCAGCCAGGTGACAGGGGCTTTCGTGCAGTACTAC. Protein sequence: CASSQVTGAFVQYY.